The T cell receptor beta chain under discussion was sequenced for a study of blood T cell repertoires in COVID-19. Across the study: T cells, B-cell-depleted T cells, or PBMCs provided the cDNA or gDNA that served as material.

The age range of participants was 18 to 89 years, with residence in about 25 US areas. Clinical history reported by participants formed the basis on which cohorts were assigned. Libraries were prepared by immunoSEQ multiplex PCR; TCRdb keeps only in-frame clonotypes and omits some of them. This table holds fewer than 250,000 clones, 88% found once. Trimming cost V 4 bases and J 5 bases, with 6 bases left between them. The CDR3 sequence is 11 residues long. Germline V gives CDR1 WNHNN, CDR2 SYGVQD (reference sequence). This clone was observed a single time. V usage is TRBV10-1 and J usage is TRBJ2-7; the D is unclear. Sequences were obtained from PBMCs or T cells enriched from blood (not recorded which). This sequence was found in a woman in her twenties or thirties who had been exposed to COVID-19. The CDR3 DNA follows: TGCGCCAGCAGTGGACATAACGAGCAGTACTTC. Translating it yields CASSGHNEQYF.